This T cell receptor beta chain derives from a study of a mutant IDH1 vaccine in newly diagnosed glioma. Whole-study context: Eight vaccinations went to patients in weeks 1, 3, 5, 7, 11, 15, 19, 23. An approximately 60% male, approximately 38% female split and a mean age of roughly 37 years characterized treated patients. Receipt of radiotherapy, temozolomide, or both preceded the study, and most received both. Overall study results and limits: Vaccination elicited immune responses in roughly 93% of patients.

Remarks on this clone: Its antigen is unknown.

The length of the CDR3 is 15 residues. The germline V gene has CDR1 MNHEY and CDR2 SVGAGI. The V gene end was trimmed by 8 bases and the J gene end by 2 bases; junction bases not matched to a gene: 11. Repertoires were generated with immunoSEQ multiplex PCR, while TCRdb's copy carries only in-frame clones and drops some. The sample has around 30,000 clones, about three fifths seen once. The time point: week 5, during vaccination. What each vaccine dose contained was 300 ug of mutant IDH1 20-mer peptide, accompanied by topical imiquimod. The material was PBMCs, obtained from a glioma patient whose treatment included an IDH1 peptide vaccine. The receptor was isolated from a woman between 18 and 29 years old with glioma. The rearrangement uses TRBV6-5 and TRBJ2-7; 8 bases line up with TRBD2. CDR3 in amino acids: CASLTLAGPTYEQYF. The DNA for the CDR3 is TGTGCCAGCCTGACTCTAGCGGGCCCAACCTACGAGCAGTACTTC.